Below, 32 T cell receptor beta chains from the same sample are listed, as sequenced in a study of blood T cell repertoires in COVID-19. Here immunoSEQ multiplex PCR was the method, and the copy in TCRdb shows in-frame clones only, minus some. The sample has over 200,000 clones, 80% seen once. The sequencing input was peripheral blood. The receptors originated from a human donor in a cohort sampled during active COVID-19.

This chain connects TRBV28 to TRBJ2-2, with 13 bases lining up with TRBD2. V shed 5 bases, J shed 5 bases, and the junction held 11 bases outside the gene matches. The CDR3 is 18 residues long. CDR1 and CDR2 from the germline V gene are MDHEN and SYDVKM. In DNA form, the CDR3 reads TGTGCCAGCAGTCCGGAGGGACTAGCGGGGAGTAGGACCGGGGAGCTGTTTTTT. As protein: CASSPEGLAGSRTGELFF.

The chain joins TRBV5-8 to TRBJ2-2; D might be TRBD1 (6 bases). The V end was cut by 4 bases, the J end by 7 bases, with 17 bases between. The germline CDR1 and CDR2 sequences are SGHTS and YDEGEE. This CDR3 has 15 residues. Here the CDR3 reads CASSTYRVGNGELFF. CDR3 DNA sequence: TGTGCCAGCAGCACCTACAGGGTCGGGAACGGGGAGCTGTTTTTT.

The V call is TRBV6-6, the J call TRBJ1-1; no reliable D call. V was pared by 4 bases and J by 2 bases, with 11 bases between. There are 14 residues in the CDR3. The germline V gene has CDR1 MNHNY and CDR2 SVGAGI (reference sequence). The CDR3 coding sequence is TGTGCCAGCAGTTTCAGGCTATTAAACACTGAAGCTTTCTTT. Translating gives CASSFRLLNTEAFF.

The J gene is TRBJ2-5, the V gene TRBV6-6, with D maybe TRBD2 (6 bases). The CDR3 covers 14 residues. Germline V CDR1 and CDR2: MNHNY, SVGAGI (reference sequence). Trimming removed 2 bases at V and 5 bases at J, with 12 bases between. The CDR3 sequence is CASSYRAGRETQYF. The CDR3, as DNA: TGTGCCAGCAGTTACAGGGCGGGGAGGGAGACCCAGTACTTC.

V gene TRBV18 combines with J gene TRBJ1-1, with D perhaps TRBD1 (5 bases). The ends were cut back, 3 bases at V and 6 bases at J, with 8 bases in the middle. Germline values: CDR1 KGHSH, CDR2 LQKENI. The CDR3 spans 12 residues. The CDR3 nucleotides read TGTGCCAGCTCACCCCAGGGTGCTGAAGCTTTCTTT. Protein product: CASSPQGAEAFF.

The CDR3 protein is CASSQVLAGGTYEQYF. Here the CDR3 DNA reads TGCGCCAGCAGCCAGGTACTAGCGGGAGGAACCTACGAGCAGTACTTC. The genes are TRBV4-3 and TRBJ2-7; TRBD2 matches 12 bases. The germline V gene has CDR1 LGHNA and CDR2 YSLEER. Trimming at V came to 3 bases and at J to 2 bases, leaving 5 bases not matched to a gene. This CDR3 spans 16 amino acids.

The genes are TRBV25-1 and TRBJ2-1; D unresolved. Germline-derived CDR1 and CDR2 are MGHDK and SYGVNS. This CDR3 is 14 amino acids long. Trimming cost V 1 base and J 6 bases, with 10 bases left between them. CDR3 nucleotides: TGTGCCAGCAGTGAATCCCAGGTACTCAATGAGCAGTTCTTC. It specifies CASSESQVLNEQFF.

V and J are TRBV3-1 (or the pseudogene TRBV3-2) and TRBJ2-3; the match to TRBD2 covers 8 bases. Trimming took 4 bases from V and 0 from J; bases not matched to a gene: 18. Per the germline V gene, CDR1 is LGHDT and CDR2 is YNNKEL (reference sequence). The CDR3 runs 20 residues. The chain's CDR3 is CASSRRGVSSGQRSTDTQYF. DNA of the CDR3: TGTGCCAGCAGCCGCAGGGGAGTATCTAGCGGGCAAAGAAGCACAGATACGCAGTATTTT.

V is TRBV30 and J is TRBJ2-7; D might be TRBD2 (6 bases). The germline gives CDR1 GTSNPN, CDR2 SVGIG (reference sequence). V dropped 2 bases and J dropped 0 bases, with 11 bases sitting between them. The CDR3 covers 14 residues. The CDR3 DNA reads TGTGCCTGGAGTCTTCCGGGACTCTCCTACGAGCAGTACTTC. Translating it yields CAWSLPGLSYEQYF.

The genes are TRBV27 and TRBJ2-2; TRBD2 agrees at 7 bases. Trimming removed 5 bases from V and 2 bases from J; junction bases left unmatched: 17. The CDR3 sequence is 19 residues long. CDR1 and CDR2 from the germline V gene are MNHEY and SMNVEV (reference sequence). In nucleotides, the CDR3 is TGTGCCAGCAGTCCATTCGGGACCTTCGGGACTACCAACACCGGGGAGCTGTTTTTT. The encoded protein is CASSPFGTFGTTNTGELFF.

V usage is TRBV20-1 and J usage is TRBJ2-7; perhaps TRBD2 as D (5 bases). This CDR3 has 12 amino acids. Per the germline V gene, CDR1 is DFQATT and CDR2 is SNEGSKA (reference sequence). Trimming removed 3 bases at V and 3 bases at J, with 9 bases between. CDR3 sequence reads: CSASGSGYEQYF. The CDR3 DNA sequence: TGCAGTGCTAGTGGGAGCGGCTACGAGCAGTACTTC.

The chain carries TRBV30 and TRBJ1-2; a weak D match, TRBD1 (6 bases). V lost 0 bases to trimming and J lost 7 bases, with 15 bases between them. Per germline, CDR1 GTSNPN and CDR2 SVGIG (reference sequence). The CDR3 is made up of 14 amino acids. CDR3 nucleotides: TGTGCCTGGAGTGTGGAACAGGGTCGAGGTGGCTACACCTTC. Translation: CAWSVEQGRGGYTF.

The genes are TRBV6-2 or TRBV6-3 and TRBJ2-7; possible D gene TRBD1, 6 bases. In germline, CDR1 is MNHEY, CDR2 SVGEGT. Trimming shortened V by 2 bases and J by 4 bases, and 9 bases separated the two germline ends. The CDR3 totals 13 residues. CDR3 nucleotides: TGTGCCAGCAGTTACCAGGGGCGTTACGAGCAGTACTTC. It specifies CASSYQGRYEQYF.

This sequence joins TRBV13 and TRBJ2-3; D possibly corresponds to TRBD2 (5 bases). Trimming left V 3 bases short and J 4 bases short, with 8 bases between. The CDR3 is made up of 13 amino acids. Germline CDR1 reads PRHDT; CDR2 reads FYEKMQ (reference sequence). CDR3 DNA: TGTGCCAGCAGCTTGGGGAGTCCAGATACGCAGTATTTT. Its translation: CASSLGSPDTQYF.

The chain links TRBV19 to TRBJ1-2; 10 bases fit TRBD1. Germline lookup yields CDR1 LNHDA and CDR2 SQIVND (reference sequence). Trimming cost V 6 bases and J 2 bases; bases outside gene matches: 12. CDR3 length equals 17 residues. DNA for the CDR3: TGTGCCAGTAGAACCCAGATCGGGACAGGGGAAAACTATGGCTACACCTTC. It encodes CASRTQIGTGENYGYTF.

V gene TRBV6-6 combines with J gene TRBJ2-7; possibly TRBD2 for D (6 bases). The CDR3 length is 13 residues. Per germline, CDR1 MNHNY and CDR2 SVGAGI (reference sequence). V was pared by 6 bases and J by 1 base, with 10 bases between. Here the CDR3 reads CASRASGSYEQYF. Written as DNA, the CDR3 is TGTGCCAGCAGAGCGAGCGGGTCCTACGAGCAGTACTTC.

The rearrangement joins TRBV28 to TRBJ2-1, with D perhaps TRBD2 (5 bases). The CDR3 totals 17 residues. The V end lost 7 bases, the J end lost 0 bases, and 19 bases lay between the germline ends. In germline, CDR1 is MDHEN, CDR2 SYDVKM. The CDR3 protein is CASIGLQPKNSYNEQFF. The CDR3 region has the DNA TGTGCCAGCATCGGACTCCAACCCAAAAACTCCTACAATGAGCAGTTCTTC.

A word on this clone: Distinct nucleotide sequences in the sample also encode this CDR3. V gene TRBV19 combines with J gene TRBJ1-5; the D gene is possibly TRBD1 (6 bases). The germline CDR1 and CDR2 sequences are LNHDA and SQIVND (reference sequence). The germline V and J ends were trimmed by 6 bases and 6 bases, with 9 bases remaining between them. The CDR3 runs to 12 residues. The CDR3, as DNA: TGTGCCAGTAGACAGGGTCTTCAGCCCCAGCATTTT. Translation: CASRQGLQPQHF.

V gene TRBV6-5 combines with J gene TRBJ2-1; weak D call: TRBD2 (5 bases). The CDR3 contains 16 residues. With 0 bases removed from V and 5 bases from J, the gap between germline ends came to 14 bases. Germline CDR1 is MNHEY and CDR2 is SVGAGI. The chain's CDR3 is CASSYSTLGSHNEQFF. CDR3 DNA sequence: TGTGCCAGCAGTTACTCGACACTTGGGAGTCACAATGAGCAGTTCTTC.

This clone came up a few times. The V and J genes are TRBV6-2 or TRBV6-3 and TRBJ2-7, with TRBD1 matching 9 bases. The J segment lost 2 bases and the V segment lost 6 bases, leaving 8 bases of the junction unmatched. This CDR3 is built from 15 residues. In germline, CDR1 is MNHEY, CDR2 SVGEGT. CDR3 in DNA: TGTGCCAGCAGCCAAGGACAGGGGATCACCTACGAGCAGTACTTC. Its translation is CASSQGQGITYEQYF.

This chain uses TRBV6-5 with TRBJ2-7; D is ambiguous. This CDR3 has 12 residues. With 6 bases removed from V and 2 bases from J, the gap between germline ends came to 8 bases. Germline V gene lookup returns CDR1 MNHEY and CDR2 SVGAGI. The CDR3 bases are TGTGCCAGCAGGGCCCCCCCCTACGAGCAGTACTTC. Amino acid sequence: CASRAPPYEQYF.

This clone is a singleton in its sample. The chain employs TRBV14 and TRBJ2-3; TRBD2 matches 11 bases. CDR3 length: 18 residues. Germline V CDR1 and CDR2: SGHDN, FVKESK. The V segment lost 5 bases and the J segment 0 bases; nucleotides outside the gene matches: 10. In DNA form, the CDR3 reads TGTGCCAGCAGCAACCAGGGGACTAGCGGAACTAGCACAGATACGCAGTATTTT. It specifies CASSNQGTSGTSTDTQYF. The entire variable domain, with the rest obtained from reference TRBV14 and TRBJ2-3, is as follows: EAGVTQFPSHSVIEKGQTVTLRCDPISGHDNLYWYRRVMGKEIKFLLHFVKESKQDESGMPNNRFLAERTGGTYSTLKVQPAELEDSGVYFCASSNQGTSGTSTDTQYFGPGTRLTVL.

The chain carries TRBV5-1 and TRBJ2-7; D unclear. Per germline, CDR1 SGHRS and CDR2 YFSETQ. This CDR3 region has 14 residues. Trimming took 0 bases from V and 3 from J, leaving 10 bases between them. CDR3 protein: CASSLDLRDYEQYF. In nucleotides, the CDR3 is TGCGCCAGCAGCTTGGACTTGCGTGACTACGAGCAGTACTTC.

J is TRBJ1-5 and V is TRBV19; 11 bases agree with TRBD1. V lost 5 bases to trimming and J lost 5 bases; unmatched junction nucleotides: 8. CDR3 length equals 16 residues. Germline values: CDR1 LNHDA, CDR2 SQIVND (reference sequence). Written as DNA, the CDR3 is TGTGCCAGTAGTGAAACCGGGACAGGGGGTCATCAGCCCCAGCATTTT. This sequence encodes CASSETGTGGHQPQHF. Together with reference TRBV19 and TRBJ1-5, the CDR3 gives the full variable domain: DGGITQSPKYLFRKEGQNVTLSCEQNLNHDAMYWYRQDPGQGLRLIYYSQIVNDFQKGDIAEGYSVSREKKESFPLTVTSAQKNPTAFYLCASSETGTGGHQPQHFGDGTRLSIL.

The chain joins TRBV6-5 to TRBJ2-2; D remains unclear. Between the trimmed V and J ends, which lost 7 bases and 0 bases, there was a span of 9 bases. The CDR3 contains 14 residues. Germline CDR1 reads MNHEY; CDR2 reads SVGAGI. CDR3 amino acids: CASTQTPNTGELFF. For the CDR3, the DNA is TGTGCCAGCACCCAGACACCGAACACCGGGGAGCTGTTTTTT.

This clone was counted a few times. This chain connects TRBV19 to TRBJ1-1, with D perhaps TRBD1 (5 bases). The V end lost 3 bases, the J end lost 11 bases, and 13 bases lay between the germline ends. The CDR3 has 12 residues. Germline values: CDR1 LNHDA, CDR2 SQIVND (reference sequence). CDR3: CASSMGNKGAFF. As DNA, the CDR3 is TGTGCCAGTAGTATGGGGAATAAGGGGGCTTTCTTT.

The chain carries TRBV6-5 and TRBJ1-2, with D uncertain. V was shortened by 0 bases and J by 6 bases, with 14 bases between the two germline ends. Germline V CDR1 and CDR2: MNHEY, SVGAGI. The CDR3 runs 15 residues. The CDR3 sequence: CASSYSRRFKDGYTF. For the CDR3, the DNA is TGTGCCAGCAGTTACTCGAGGCGGTTCAAGGATGGCTACACCTTC.

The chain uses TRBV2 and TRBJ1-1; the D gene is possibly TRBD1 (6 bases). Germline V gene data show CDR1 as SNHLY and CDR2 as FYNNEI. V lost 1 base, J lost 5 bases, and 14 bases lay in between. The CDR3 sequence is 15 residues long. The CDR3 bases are TGTGCCAGCAGTGAAGAGGCGCTACAGGGAACTGAAGCTTTCTTT. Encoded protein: CASSEEALQGTEAFF.

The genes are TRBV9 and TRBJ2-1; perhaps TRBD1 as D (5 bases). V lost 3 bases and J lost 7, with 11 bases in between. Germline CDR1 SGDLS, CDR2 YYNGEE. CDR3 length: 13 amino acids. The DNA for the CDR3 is TGTGCCAGCAGCGGGACACTGGGGAATGAGCAGTTCTTC. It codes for CASSGTLGNEQFF.

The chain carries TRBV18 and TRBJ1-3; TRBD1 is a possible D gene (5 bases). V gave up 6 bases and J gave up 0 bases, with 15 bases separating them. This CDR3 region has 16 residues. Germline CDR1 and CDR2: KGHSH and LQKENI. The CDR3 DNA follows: TGTGCCAGCTCCCAGGGCTCAGCCCACTCTGGAAACACCATATATTTT. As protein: CASSQGSAHSGNTIYF.

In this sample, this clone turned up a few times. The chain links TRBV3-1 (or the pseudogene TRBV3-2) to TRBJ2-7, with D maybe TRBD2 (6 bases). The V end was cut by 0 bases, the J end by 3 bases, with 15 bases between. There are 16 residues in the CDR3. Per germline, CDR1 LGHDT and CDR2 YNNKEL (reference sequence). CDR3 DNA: TGTGCCAGCAGCCAAGAACTAGGTCGGGAGCACTACGAGCAGTACTTC. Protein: CASSQELGREHYEQYF.

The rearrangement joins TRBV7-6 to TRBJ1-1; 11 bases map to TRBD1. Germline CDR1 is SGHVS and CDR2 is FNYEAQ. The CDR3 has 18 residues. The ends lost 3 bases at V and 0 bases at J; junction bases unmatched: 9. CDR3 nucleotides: TGTGCCAGCAGCTTGGTCGGAGGGACAGGGGGGATGAACACTGAAGCTTTCTTT. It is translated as CASSLVGGTGGMNTEAFF.